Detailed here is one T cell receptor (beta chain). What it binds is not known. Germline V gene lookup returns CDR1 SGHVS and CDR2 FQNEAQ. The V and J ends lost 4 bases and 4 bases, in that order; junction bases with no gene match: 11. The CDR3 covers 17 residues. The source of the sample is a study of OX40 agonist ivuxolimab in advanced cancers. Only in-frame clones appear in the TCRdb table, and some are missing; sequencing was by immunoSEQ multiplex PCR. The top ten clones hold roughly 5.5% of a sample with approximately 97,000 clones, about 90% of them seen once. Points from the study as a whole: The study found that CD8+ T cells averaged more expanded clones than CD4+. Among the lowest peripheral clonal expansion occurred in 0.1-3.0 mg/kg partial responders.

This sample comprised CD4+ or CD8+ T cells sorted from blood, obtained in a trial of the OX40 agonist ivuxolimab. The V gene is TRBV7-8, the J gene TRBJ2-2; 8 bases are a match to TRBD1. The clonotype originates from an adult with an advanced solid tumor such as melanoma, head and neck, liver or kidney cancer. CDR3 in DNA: TGTGCCAGCAGCTCCTATCCAGACAGGGGATTCACCGGGGAGCTGTTTTTT. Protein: CASSSYPDRGFTGELFF.